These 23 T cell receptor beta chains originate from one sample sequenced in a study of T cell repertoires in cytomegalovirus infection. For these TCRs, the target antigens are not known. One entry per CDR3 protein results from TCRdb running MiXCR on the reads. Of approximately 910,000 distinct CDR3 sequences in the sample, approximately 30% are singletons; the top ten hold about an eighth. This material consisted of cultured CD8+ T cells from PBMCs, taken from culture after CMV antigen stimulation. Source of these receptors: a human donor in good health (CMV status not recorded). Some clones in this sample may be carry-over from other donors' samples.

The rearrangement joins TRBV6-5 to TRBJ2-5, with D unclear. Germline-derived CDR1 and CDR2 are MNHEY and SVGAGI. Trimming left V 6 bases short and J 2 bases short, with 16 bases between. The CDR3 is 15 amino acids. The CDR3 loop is CASSITPGSQETQYF. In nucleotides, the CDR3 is TGTGCCAGCAGCATTACCCCTGGTTCTCAAGAGACCCAGTACTTC.

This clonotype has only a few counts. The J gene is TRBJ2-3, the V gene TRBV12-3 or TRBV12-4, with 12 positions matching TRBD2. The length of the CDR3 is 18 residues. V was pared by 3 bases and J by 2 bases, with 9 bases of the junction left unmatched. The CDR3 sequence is CASSFVLAGGKFTDTQYF. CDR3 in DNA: TGTGCCAGCAGTTTCGTCCTAGCGGGGGGGAAGTTCACAGATACGCAGTATTTT.

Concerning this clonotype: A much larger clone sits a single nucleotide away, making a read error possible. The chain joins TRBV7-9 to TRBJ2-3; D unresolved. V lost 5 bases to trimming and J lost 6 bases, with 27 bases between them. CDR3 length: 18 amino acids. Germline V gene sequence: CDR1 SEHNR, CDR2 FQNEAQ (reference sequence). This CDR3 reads CASSHHLQILTLVDTQYF. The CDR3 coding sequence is TGTGCCAGCAGCCATCACCTCCAGATACTCACTCTCGTCGATACGCAGTATTTT.

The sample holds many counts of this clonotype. The CDR3 reads CASSRGRSYGYTF. DNA for the CDR3: TGTGCCAGCAGCAGGGGACGGAGCTATGGCTACACCTTC. V is TRBV7-8 and J is TRBJ1-2; D perhaps matches TRBD1 (5 bases). The CDR3 contains 13 residues. V gave up 5 bases and J gave up 4 bases, with 11 bases separating them. Germline loops: CDR1 SGHVS, CDR2 FQNEAQ.

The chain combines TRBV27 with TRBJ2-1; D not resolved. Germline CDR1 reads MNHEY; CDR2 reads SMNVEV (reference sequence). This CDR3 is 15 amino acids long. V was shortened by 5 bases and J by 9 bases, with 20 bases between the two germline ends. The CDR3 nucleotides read TGTGCCAGCAGTCCGTATACCCAACACCTCCCTGAGCAGTTCTTC. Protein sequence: CASSPYTQHLPEQFF.

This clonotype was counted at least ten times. The CDR3 protein is CASSLRTGMYIRDEQFF. DNA of the CDR3: TGTGCCAGCAGCTTAAGGACAGGGATGTACATACGGGATGAGCAGTTCTTC. J is TRBJ2-1 and V is TRBV7-8; 8 bases agree with TRBD1. CDR1 SGHVS and CDR2 FQNEAQ come from the germline V gene. CDR3 length equals 17 residues. Germline trimming cut 2 bases from V and 8 bases from J; bases unmatched to any gene: 14.

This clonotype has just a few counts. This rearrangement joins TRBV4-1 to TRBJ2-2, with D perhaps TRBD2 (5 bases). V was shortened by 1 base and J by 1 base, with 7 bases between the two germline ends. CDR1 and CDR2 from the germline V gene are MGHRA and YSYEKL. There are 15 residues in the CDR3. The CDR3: CASSQVEGNTGELFF. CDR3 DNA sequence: TGCGCCAGCAGCCAAGTAGAGGGGAACACCGGGGAGCTGTTTTTT.

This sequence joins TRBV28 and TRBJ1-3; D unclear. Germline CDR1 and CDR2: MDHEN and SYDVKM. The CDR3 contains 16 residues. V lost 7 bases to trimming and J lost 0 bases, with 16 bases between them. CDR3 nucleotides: TGTGCCAGCACCCGAACAGATTTAAGCTCTGGAAACACCATATATTTT. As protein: CASTRTDLSSGNTIYF.

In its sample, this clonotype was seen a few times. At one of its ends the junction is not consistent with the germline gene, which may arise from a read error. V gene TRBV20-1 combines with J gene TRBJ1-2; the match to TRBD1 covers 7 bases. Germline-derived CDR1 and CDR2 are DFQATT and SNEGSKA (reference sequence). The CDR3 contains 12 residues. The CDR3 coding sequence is TGTAGTGGCCTGACAGGGAGCGATGGCTACACCTTC. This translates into CSGLTGSDGYTF.

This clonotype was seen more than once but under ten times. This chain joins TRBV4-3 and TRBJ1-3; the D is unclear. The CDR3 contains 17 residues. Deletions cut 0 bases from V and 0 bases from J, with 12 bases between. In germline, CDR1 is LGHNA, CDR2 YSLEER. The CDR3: CASSQELYSSSGNTIYF. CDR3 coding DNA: TGCGCCAGCAGCCAAGAATTGTACAGCAGCTCTGGAAACACCATATATTTT.

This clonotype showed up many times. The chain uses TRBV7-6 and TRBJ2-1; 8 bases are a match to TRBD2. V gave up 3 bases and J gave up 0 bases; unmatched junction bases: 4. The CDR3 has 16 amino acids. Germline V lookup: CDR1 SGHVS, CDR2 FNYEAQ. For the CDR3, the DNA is TGTGCCAGCAGCTTCCGGGAGGGATACTCCTACAATGAGCAGTTCTTC. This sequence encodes CASSFREGYSYNEQFF.

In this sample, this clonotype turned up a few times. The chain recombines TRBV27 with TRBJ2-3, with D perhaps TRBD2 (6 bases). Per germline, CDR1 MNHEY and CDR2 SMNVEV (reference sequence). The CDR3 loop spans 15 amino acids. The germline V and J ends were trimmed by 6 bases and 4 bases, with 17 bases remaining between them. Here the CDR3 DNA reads TGTGCCAGCAGCAAGGTCGGGGGTGCGGCAGATACGCAGTATTTT. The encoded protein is CASSKVGGAADTQYF.

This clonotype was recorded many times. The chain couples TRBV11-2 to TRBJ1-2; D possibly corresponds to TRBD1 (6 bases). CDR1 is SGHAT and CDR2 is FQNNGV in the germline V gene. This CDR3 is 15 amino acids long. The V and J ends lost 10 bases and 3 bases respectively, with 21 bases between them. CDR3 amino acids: CATPSPGGADYGYTF. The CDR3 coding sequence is TGTGCCACCCCATCCCCGGGGGGCGCGGACTATGGCTACACCTTC.

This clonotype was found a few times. The CDR3 coding sequence is TGCGCCAGCAGCTTGTGGACAGGGGCCTACGAGCAGTACTTC. It codes for CASSLWTGAYEQYF. The chain couples TRBV5-1 to TRBJ2-7; 9 bases fit TRBD1. V trimming: 1 base; J trimming: 2 bases; junction bases outside the gene matches: 1. The germline gives CDR1 SGHRS, CDR2 YFSETQ. CDR3 length equals 14 residues.

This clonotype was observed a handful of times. The CDR3 region is CASSYGTEYEQYV. The CDR3 region has the DNA TGTGCCAGCAGTTACGGGACGGAGTATGAGCAGTACGTC. The chain uses TRBV6-2 or TRBV6-3 and TRBJ2-7; perhaps D is TRBD1 or TRBD2 (5 bases each). The V gene's germline CDR1 is MNHEY and CDR2 SVGEGT. The CDR3 covers 13 residues. V was clipped by 2 bases and J by 7 bases, with 12 bases between them.

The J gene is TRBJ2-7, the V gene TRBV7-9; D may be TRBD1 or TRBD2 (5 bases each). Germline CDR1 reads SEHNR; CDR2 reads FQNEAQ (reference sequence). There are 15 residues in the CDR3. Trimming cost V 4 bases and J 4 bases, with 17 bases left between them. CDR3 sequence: CASSSPGTRAYEQYV. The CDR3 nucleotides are TGTGCCAGCAGCTCCCCCGGGACCCGGGCTTACGAGCAGTACGTC.

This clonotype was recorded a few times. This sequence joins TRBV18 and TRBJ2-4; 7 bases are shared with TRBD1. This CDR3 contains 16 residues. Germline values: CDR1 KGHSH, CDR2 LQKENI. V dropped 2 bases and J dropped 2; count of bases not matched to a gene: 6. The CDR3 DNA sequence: TGTGCCAGCTCACCAGAACAGGGGAAGTCCAAAAACATTCAGTACTTC. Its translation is CASSPEQGKSKNIQYF.

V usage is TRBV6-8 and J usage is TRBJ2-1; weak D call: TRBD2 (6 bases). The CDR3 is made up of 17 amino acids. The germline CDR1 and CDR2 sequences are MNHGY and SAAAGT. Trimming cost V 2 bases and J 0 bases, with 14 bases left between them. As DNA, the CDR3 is TGTGCCAGCAGTTACGCCAGCGGGCCCGACTCCTACAATGAGCAGTTCTTC. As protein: CASSYASGPDSYNEQFF.

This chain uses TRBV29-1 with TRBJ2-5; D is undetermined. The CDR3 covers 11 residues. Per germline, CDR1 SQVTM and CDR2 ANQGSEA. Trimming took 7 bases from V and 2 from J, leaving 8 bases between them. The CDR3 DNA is TGCAGCGCTTCCGAGCAAGAGACCCAGTACTTC. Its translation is CSASEQETQYF.

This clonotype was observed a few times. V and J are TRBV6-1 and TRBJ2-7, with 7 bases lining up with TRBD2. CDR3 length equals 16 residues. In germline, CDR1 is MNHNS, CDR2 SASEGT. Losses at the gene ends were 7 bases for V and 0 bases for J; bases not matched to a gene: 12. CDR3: CASILGRRGTSYEQYF. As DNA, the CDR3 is TGTGCCAGCATCTTGGGACGGCGGGGGACCTCCTACGAGCAGTACTTC.

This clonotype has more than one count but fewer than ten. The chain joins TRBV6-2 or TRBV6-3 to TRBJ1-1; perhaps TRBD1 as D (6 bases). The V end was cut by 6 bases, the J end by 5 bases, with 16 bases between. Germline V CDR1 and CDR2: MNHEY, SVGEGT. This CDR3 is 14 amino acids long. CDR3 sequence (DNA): TGTGCCAGCAGCACAGGGTCGTGGATAACTGAAGCTTTCTTT. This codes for CASSTGSWITEAFF.

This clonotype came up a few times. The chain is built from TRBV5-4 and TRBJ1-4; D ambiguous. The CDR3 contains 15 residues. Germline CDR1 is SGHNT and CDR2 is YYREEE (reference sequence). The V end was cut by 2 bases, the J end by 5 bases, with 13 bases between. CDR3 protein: CASSFPGEPNEKLFF. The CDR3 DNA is TGTGCCAGCAGCTTCCCTGGGGAACCAAATGAAAAACTGTTTTTT.

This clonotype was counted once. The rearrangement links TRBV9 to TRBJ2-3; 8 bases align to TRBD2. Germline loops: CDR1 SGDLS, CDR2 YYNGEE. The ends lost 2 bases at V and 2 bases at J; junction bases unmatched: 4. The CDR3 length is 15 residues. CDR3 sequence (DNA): TGTGCCAGCAGCGTTAGCGGGACATACACAGATACGCAGTATTTT. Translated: CASSVSGTYTDTQYF.